The clone carrying this T cell receptor (beta chain) has ten or more counts. Its antigen is still unknown. This record belongs to a study of Graves' ophthalmopathy and Graves' hyperthyroidism. Study outcomes and limitations: Blood also harbored most expanded thyroid clonotypes above 0.001 frequency.

None of the included patients had other autoimmune diseases, uncontrolled infections, pregnancy or lactation, as these led to exclusion. Symptoms, serum thyroxine and TRAb, thyroid ultrasound, and orbital computed tomography formed the diagnostic basis. Isolation of PBMCs was performed using over 8.5 ml of fresh peripheral blood. From RNA, the CDR3 regions of TCR beta chains were amplified and sequenced. HTBI-primed first-round RT-PCR preceded second-round multiplex PCR. Via MiXCR, TCRdb re-called the multiplex PCR reads, giving one row per CDR3 protein. This table holds hundreds of thousands of distinct CDR3 sequences, 20% to 25% found once. The sequencing input was peripheral blood. This receptor was identified in a woman under 30 with stable Graves' hyperthyroidism.

CDR3 in amino acids: CASSFPNTEAFF. CDR3 bases: TGTGCCAGCAGTTTCCCGAACACTGAAGCTTTCTTT. The chain carries TRBV12-3 or TRBV12-4 and TRBJ1-1; D remains unclear. This CDR3 has 12 amino acids. V lost 3 bases, J lost 1 base, and 3 bases lay in between.